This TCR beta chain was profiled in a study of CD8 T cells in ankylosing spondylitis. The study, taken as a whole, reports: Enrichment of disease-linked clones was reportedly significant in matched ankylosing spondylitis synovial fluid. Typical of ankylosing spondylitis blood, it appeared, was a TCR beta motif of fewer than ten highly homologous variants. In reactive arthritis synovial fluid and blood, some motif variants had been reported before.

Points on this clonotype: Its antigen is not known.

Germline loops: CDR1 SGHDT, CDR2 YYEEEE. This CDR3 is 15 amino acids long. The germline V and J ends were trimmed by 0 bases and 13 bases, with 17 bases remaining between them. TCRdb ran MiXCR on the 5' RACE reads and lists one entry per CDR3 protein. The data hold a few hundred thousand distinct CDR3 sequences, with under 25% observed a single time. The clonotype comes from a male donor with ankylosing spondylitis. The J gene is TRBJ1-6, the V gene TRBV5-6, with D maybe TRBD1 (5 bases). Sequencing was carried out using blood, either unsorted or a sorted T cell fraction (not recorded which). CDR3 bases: TGTGCCAGCAGCTTGGCCGGGACTGGAAGATTCCCCCTCCACTTT. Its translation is CASSLAGTGRFPLHF.